One T cell receptor beta chain is described in this entry. TCRdb's copy holds only in-frame clones and misses some; the assay was immunoSEQ multiplex PCR. The repertoire consists of 60,000 or so clones, with approximately 91% occurring once and the leading ten covering about 13%. The data were taken from a study of blood T cell repertoires in COVID-19. Study-level information: T cells, B-cell-depleted T cells, or PBMCs supplied cDNA or gDNA.

The germline V and J ends were trimmed by 6 bases and 5 bases, with 16 bases remaining between them. Looked up from germline, CDR1 is MNHEY and CDR2 is SVGAGI. The CDR3 has 14 amino acids. The sample comprised peripheral blood. This chain connects TRBV6-5 to TRBJ1-1; maybe TRBD1 (6 bases). This TCR was recovered from an older woman with active COVID-19. This CDR3 is CASRLQGRGTEAFF. The CDR3 DNA reads TGTGCCAGCAGGCTACAGGGAAGGGGGACTGAAGCTTTCTTT.